These T cell receptor beta chains were read from a single sample in a study of cytomegalovirus exposure and HLA in healthy donors. Libraries were prepared by immunoSEQ multiplex PCR; TCRdb keeps only in-frame clonotypes and omits some of them. The sample holds more than 80,000 clones; roughly 80% are singletons and the top ten take approximately 3.6%. Input material: PBMCs. These receptors originate from a man between 60 and 70 years old in good health and CMV-seronegative. CDR3s include the opening cysteine and the closing phenylalanine or tryptophan. Each record gives: D gene, J gene, clone size, V gene, CDR3 DNA, CDR3 protein. D genes are given only for firm matches. Where a row states a size, it is once, few, many or the class of an expanded clone; other rows omit it.

D gene: TRBD1
J gene: TRBJ2-3
clone size: few
V gene: TRBV5-6
CDR3 DNA: TGTGCCAGCAGCGGTACGGGGACAGGAATGGCGACAGATACGCAGTATTTT
CDR3 protein: CASSGTGTGMATDTQYF

D gene: -
J gene: TRBJ2-2
clone size: -
V gene: TRBV4-3
CDR3 DNA: TGCGCCAGCAGCCCGGGGGACAGAAACACCGGGGAGCTGTTTTTT
CDR3 protein: CASSPGDRNTGELFF

D gene: -
J gene: TRBJ2-3
clone size: -
V gene: TRBV7-9
CDR3 DNA: TGTTCCAGCAGCTTATCGCGAGATACGCAGTATTTT
CDR3 protein: CSSSLSRDTQYF

D gene: TRBD1
J gene: TRBJ1-2
clone size: -
V gene: TRBV7-2
CDR3 DNA: TGTGCCAGCAGCTTCCGACAGGGGGAAAACTATGGCTACACCTTC
CDR3 protein: CASSFRQGENYGYTF

D gene: -
J gene: TRBJ2-3
clone size: few
V gene: TRBV18
CDR3 DNA: TGTGCCACACTCGCAGACAGAGCAGATACGCAGTATTTT
CDR3 protein: CATLADRADTQYF

D gene: -
J gene: TRBJ1-4
clone size: -
V gene: TRBV6-5
CDR3 DNA: TGTGCCAGCAGTTTCGACGAGAGAGGGAAACTGTTTTTT
CDR3 protein: CASSFDERGKLFF

D gene: TRBD1
J gene: TRBJ2-3
clone size: -
V gene: TRBV19
CDR3 DNA: TGTGCCAGTACCACCTCGTTAGGGGGCCGCCTTACGCAGTATTTT
CDR3 protein: CASTTSLGGRLTQYF

D gene: -
J gene: TRBJ1-2
clone size: -
V gene: TRBV6-6
CDR3 DNA: TGTGCCACCTTGGGCAGGGCGAGGACTAACTATGGCTACACCTTC
CDR3 protein: CATLGRARTNYGYTF

D gene: -
J gene: TRBJ1-6
clone size: -
V gene: TRBV11-1
CDR3 DNA: TGTGCCAGCAGCCCTCACAGTAATTCACCCCTCCACTTT
CDR3 protein: CASSPHSNSPLHF

D gene: -
J gene: TRBJ1-2
clone size: -
V gene: TRBV5-1
CDR3 DNA: TGCGCCAGCAGCTCTACAGGGATTGGTTATGGCTACACCTTC
CDR3 protein: CASSSTGIGYGYTF

D gene: -
J gene: TRBJ2-5
clone size: -
V gene: TRBV10-2
CDR3 DNA: TGCGCCAGCAGCGACCCGAACAGGGGAGGAAAGCAAGAGACCCAGTACTTC
CDR3 protein: CASSDPNRGGKQETQYF

D gene: -
J gene: TRBJ2-5
clone size: -
V gene: TRBV2
CDR3 DNA: TGTGCCAGCAGTGAGTACGGGACTGCGACCCAGTACTTC
CDR3 protein: CASSEYGTATQYF

D gene: -
J gene: TRBJ1-2
clone size: -
V gene: TRBV27
CDR3 DNA: TGTGCCAGCGGTTGGGCCTTCAACTATGGCTACACCTTC
CDR3 protein: CASGWAFNYGYTF

D gene: TRBD1
J gene: TRBJ1-3
clone size: -
V gene: TRBV7-7
CDR3 DNA: TGTGCCAGCAGCCCCAACAGGGGTGAAGGAAACACCATATATTTT
CDR3 protein: CASSPNRGEGNTIYF

D gene: -
J gene: TRBJ2-5
clone size: -
V gene: TRBV2
CDR3 DNA: TGTGCCAGCAGTAATATTGAAGAGACCCAGTACTTC
CDR3 protein: CASSNIEETQYF

D gene: -
J gene: TRBJ1-6
clone size: -
V gene: TRBV30
CDR3 DNA: TGTGCCTGGACCCCTGCGGGGGGGGGCAATTCACCCCTCCACTTT
CDR3 protein: CAWTPAGGGNSPLHF

D gene: TRBD2
J gene: TRBJ2-7
clone size: -
V gene: TRBV11-2
CDR3 DNA: TGTGCCAGCAGCGGGCCGGGACTAGCGGTCCTCGAGCAGTACTTC
CDR3 protein: CASSGPGLAVLEQYF

D gene: -
J gene: TRBJ1-6
clone size: -
V gene: TRBV5-6
CDR3 DNA: TGTGCCAGCAGGCAACAGGGAACCACCCCCCTCCACTTT
CDR3 protein: CASRQQGTTPLHF

D gene: TRBD1
J gene: TRBJ1-1
clone size: -
V gene: TRBV5-1
CDR3 DNA: TGCGCCAGCAGTTACGATATTCCCGGGACAGCGAACACTGAAGCTTTCTTT
CDR3 protein: CASSYDIPGTANTEAFF

D gene: TRBD1
J gene: TRBJ1-5
clone size: -
V gene: TRBV10-2
CDR3 DNA: TGCGCCAGCAGTCCGGACAGGGAGGGAGGGCCCCAGCATTTT
CDR3 protein: CASSPDREGGPQHF

D gene: TRBD1
J gene: TRBJ2-3
clone size: -
V gene: TRBV10-3
CDR3 DNA: TGTGCCATTACAGGGGGCCAAGGCACAGATACGCAGTATTTT
CDR3 protein: CAITGGQGTDTQYF

D gene: -
J gene: TRBJ1-2
clone size: few
V gene: TRBV30
CDR3 DNA: TGTGCCTGGAGCTGGGGAGGGGCAGACACTAACTATGGCTACACCTTC
CDR3 protein: CAWSWGGADTNYGYTF

D gene: TRBD1
J gene: TRBJ1-2
clone size: -
V gene: TRBV5-4
CDR3 DNA: TGTGCCAGCAGCTATCAACTGGGACAGAGAGGCTATGGCTACACCTTC
CDR3 protein: CASSYQLGQRGYGYTF

D gene: -
J gene: TRBJ2-1
clone size: -
V gene: TRBV7-3
CDR3 DNA: TGTGCCAGCAGCTCCCAGGGTCGGTCGAAACAAACGGAGCAGTTCTTC
CDR3 protein: CASSSQGRSKQTEQFF

D gene: TRBD1
J gene: TRBJ2-3
clone size: -
V gene: TRBV5-1
CDR3 DNA: TGCGCCAGCAGCTTGGAGAGGGACAGCTTCACAGATACGCAGTATTTT
CDR3 protein: CASSLERDSFTDTQYF

D gene: -
J gene: TRBJ1-4
clone size: -
V gene: TRBV6-5
CDR3 DNA: TGTGCCAGCAGTTACTCGGGGCTGGAAAAACTGTTTTTT
CDR3 protein: CASSYSGLEKLFF

D gene: -
J gene: TRBJ2-5
clone size: -
V gene: TRBV19
CDR3 DNA: TGTGCCAGTAGTGCACCCGGGGAGACCCAGTACTTC
CDR3 protein: CASSAPGETQYF

D gene: TRBD2
J gene: TRBJ2-1
clone size: -
V gene: TRBV29-1
CDR3 DNA: TGCAGCGTTAGGGGTGGCGGGGGGCCGGGCAATGAGCAGTTCTTC
CDR3 protein: CSVRGGGGPGNEQFF

D gene: TRBD1
J gene: TRBJ1-1
clone size: -
V gene: TRBV2
CDR3 DNA: TGTGCCAGCAGTACCACAGGGGGCACTGAAGCTTTCTTT
CDR3 protein: CASSTTGGTEAFF

D gene: -
J gene: TRBJ1-1
clone size: -
V gene: TRBV7-5
CDR3 DNA: TGTGCCAGAAGCTTTGACAGGGGAAGGTCGGGCACTGAAGCTTTCTTT
CDR3 protein: CARSFDRGRSGTEAFF

D gene: -
J gene: TRBJ2-3
clone size: -
V gene: TRBV29-1
CDR3 DNA: TGCAGCCTGTCGGCAGGGAGGGATACGCAGTATTTT
CDR3 protein: CSLSAGRDTQYF

D gene: -
J gene: TRBJ2-2
clone size: -
V gene: TRBV4-3
CDR3 DNA: TGCGCCAGCAGCTCCCGCCCGCGGACCGGGGAGCTGTTTTTT
CDR3 protein: CASSSRPRTGELFF

D gene: TRBD2
J gene: TRBJ2-3
clone size: -
V gene: TRBV5-8
CDR3 DNA: TGTGCCAGCAGCTTGGGGAGTCTTAGCGGGGGGGCCCCAGATACGCAGTATTTT
CDR3 protein: CASSLGSLSGGAPDTQYF

D gene: TRBD2
J gene: TRBJ2-1
clone size: -
V gene: TRBV7-9
CDR3 DNA: TGTGCCAGCAGCCCGAGACTAGCGGGGGTGAATGAGCAGTTCTTC
CDR3 protein: CASSPRLAGVNEQFF

D gene: -
J gene: TRBJ1-3
clone size: few
V gene: TRBV6-4
CDR3 DNA: TGTGCCGCCAGCACCCAGGGAACTGGAAACACCATATATTTT
CDR3 protein: CAASTQGTGNTIYF

D gene: -
J gene: TRBJ2-1
clone size: -
V gene: TRBV9
CDR3 DNA: TGTGCCAGCAGCGCCGGTGGGAGCTCCTACAATGAGCAGTTCTTC
CDR3 protein: CASSAGGSSYNEQFF

D gene: -
J gene: TRBJ2-5
clone size: -
V gene: TRBV7-2
CDR3 DNA: TGTGCCAGCAGCCTCCGGGTCACCAGGGGAGAGACCCAGTACTTC
CDR3 protein: CASSLRVTRGETQYF

D gene: -
J gene: TRBJ1-3
clone size: -
V gene: TRBV28
CDR3 DNA: TGTGCCAGCAGTTTCGGGGGTACCGGAAACACCATATATTTT
CDR3 protein: CASSFGGTGNTIYF

D gene: TRBD2
J gene: TRBJ2-2
clone size: few
V gene: TRBV5-1
CDR3 DNA: TGCGCCAGCAGCTTGGGACTAGCGGGGGGCACCGGGGAGCTGTTTTTT
CDR3 protein: CASSLGLAGGTGELFF

D gene: -
J gene: TRBJ2-7
clone size: -
V gene: TRBV5-1
CDR3 DNA: TGCGCCAGCAGCTTAGGACAGTACGAGCAGTACTTC
CDR3 protein: CASSLGQYEQYF

D gene: TRBD2
J gene: TRBJ2-3
clone size: few
V gene: TRBV11-2
CDR3 DNA: TGTGCCAGCAGCTTAAGGACTAGCGGGGGAGTCACAGATACGCAGTATTTT
CDR3 protein: CASSLRTSGGVTDTQYF

D gene: -
J gene: TRBJ1-1
clone size: -
V gene: TRBV6-5
CDR3 DNA: TGTGCCAGCAGCCTAGAGACAGTGAACACTGAAGCTTTCTTT
CDR3 protein: CASSLETVNTEAFF

D gene: -
J gene: TRBJ1-1
clone size: -
V gene: TRBV5-4
CDR3 DNA: TGTGCCAGCAGCTTGATCGGGGGGCAGGCTTTCTTT
CDR3 protein: CASSLIGGQAFF

D gene: TRBD1
J gene: TRBJ2-5
clone size: -
V gene: TRBV18
CDR3 DNA: TGTGCCAGCTCACCACCGGGACAGACTAAAGAGACCCAGTACTTC
CDR3 protein: CASSPPGQTKETQYF

D gene: -
J gene: TRBJ1-4
clone size: -
V gene: TRBV7-6
CDR3 DNA: TGTGCCAGCAGCCCACAGTTGGCGAATGAAAAACTGTTTTTT
CDR3 protein: CASSPQLANEKLFF

D gene: -
J gene: TRBJ1-5
clone size: -
V gene: TRBV6-6
CDR3 DNA: TGTGCCAGCAGCCTAGGGACAATGCATAGCAATCAGCCCCAGCATTTT
CDR3 protein: CASSLGTMHSNQPQHF

D gene: -
J gene: TRBJ1-2
clone size: -
V gene: TRBV7-2
CDR3 DNA: TGTGCCAGCAGCTTAGATGTTTTATTGGCGGCGTCCGGCTACACCTTC
CDR3 protein: CASSLDVLLAASGYTF

D gene: TRBD1
J gene: TRBJ1-4
clone size: once
V gene: TRBV5-4
CDR3 DNA: TGTGCCAGCAGCCCAACAGGGGGCGGTGAAAAACTGTTTTTT
CDR3 protein: CASSPTGGGEKLFF

D gene: -
J gene: TRBJ1-5
clone size: once
V gene: TRBV9
CDR3 DNA: TGTGCCAGCAGCCTTAGAGGGAGGGATAGCAATCAGCCCCAGCATTTT
CDR3 protein: CASSLRGRDSNQPQHF

D gene: -
J gene: TRBJ2-7
clone size: -
V gene: TRBV6-5
CDR3 DNA: TGTGCCAGCAGTTCACCACCCAGGGGTATCGGCTACGAGCAGTACTTC
CDR3 protein: CASSSPPRGIGYEQYF

D gene: -
J gene: TRBJ1-2
clone size: -
V gene: TRBV4-2
CDR3 DNA: TGTGCCAGCAGCCAAGTAAACGTGGGGGCTGAGGGTGGGGGCTACACCTTC
CDR3 protein: CASSQVNVGAEGGGYTF

D gene: -
J gene: TRBJ1-2
clone size: -
V gene: TRBV10-3
CDR3 DNA: TGTGCCATCAGCAGGAACGGGGAGGGCTACACCTTC
CDR3 protein: CAISRNGEGYTF

D gene: TRBD1
J gene: TRBJ1-6
clone size: -
V gene: TRBV7-8
CDR3 DNA: TGTGCCAGCAGCCCAGGGACAGGGACTAATTCACCCCTCCACTTT
CDR3 protein: CASSPGTGTNSPLHF

D gene: TRBD1
J gene: TRBJ2-7
clone size: -
V gene: TRBV10-3
CDR3 DNA: TGTGCCATCAGTGGAACAGGGGGTATCTACGAGCAGTACTTC
CDR3 protein: CAISGTGGIYEQYF

D gene: -
J gene: TRBJ1-5
clone size: -
V gene: TRBV29-1
CDR3 DNA: TGCAGCGCTCAGGAAGGGCAGGGTGGGCAGCCCCAGCATTTT
CDR3 protein: CSAQEGQGGQPQHF

D gene: TRBD1
J gene: TRBJ2-1
clone size: -
V gene: TRBV7-2
CDR3 DNA: TGTGCCAGCAGCACTACAGGGGAGGAGCAGTTCTTC
CDR3 protein: CASSTTGEEQFF

D gene: -
J gene: TRBJ2-2
clone size: -
V gene: TRBV5-8
CDR3 DNA: TGTGCCAGCAGCCCAGACAGGTTAACCGGGGAGCTGTTTTTT
CDR3 protein: CASSPDRLTGELFF

D gene: TRBD1
J gene: TRBJ1-2
clone size: -
V gene: TRBV9
CDR3 DNA: TGTGCCAGCAGCGCGCCCTTCACAGGGGGGAACTATGGCTACACCTTC
CDR3 protein: CASSAPFTGGNYGYTF

D gene: TRBD2
J gene: TRBJ2-5
clone size: -
V gene: TRBV7-9
CDR3 DNA: TGTGCCAGCAGCCCCCCCTGGGCGGGGGAAGAGACCCAGTACTTC
CDR3 protein: CASSPPWAGEETQYF

D gene: TRBD1
J gene: TRBJ1-5
clone size: once
V gene: TRBV7-9
CDR3 DNA: TGTGCCAGCAGCCGGGACAGCGAAAATCAGCCCCAGCATTTT
CDR3 protein: CASSRDSENQPQHF